This entry is about one T cell receptor beta chain. The data stem from a study of shared clonotypes between healthy human individuals. The protocol was immunoSEQ multiplex PCR, while the TCRdb copy is restricted to in-frame clones and leaves out a portion. The sample includes 2 million to 2.5 million clones, 80% to 95% of them seen just once. The CDR3 runs to 14 residues. Unmatched junction bases numbered 5, after V lost 7 bases and J lost 4 bases. Germline CDR1 SNHLY, CDR2 FYNNEI. This chain uses TRBV2 with TRBJ2-2, with 8 positions matching TRBD2. Specimen: naive CD4+ T cells from PBMCs. Described subset: CD45RA+ positively selected. The sequence derives from a man between 18 and 29 years old in good health. Some clones in this sample may be carry-over from other donors' samples. The CDR3 loop reads CASNPGGFTGELFF. The DNA for the CDR3 is TGTGCCAGCAACCCGGGGGGGTTCACCGGGGAGCTGTTTTTT.